These T cell receptor beta chains were read from a single sample in a study of CD8+CD57+ T cells in acquired aplastic anemia. TCRdb fed the reads into MiXCR, producing one record per CDR3 protein. This sample carries some 200,000 distinct CDR3 sequences, less than 60% of them seen once, and the ten largest clones take about 20%. Sequencing used sorted CD4+, CD8+, or CD8+CD57+ T cells (not recorded which) from PBMCs. The receptors derive from a human donor with aplastic anemia. Both conserved end residues are part of each CDR3. The D gene is left open where the match is weak. The size entry is marked missing in some rows and otherwise reads once, few, many or a size class.

J gene: TRBJ2-1; D gene: .; clone size: many; V gene: TRBV20-1; CDR3 DNA: TGCAGTGCTAGAGATTTGCATGAGCAGTTCTTC; CDR3 protein: CSARDLHEQFF
J gene: TRBJ2-7; D gene: .; clone size: many; V gene: TRBV3-1; CDR3 DNA: TGTGCCAGCAGCCAAGTCGGGCCGGTGGGAACCGAGCAGTACTTC; CDR3 protein: CASSQVGPVGTEQYF
J gene: TRBJ2-1; D gene: .; clone size: many; V gene: TRBV2; CDR3 DNA: TGTGCCAGCAGTCGCGGGGCCCACAATGAGCAGTTCTTC; CDR3 protein: CASSRGAHNEQFF
J gene: TRBJ2-2; D gene: .; clone size: many; V gene: TRBV5-1; CDR3 DNA: TGCGCCAGCAGCTTGGAGGTCGGAGAGAACACCGGGGAGCTGTTTTTT; CDR3 protein: CASSLEVGENTGELFF
J gene: TRBJ2-3; D gene: TRBD1; clone size: many; V gene: TRBV24-1; CDR3 DNA: TGTGCCACCAGTGCGCCGGGTATGACAGGGAGCACAGATACGCAGTATTTT; CDR3 protein: CATSAPGMTGSTDTQYF
J gene: TRBJ1-1; D gene: TRBD1; clone size: few; V gene: TRBV20-1; CDR3 DNA: TGCAGTGCCCCTGGCGGGACAGGGAACACTGAAGCTTTCTTT; CDR3 protein: CSAPGGTGNTEAFF
J gene: TRBJ1-5; D gene: .; clone size: many; V gene: TRBV15; CDR3 DNA: TGTGCCACCAGCAGAGATGTAAATCGGCCCCAGCATTTT; CDR3 protein: CATSRDVNRPQHF
J gene: TRBJ1-4; D gene: .; clone size: .; V gene: TRBV10-3; CDR3 DNA: TGTGCCATCAGTGAGTCCGGCACTAATGAAAAACTGTTTTTT; CDR3 protein: CAISESGTNEKLFF
J gene: TRBJ2-7; D gene: .; clone size: .; V gene: TRBV20-1; CDR3 DNA: TGCAGTGCCGGGGACACCCCCTACGAGCAGTACTTC; CDR3 protein: CSAGDTPYEQYF
J gene: TRBJ2-2; D gene: .; clone size: once; V gene: TRBV10-1; CDR3 DNA: TGCGCCAGCAGTCCCATCAGCTTGTCGAACACCGGGGAGCTGTTTTTT; CDR3 protein: CASSPISLSNTGELFF
J gene: TRBJ1-5; D gene: .; clone size: many; V gene: TRBV2; CDR3 DNA: TGTGCCAGCAGGAAGGGGGATCAGCCCCAGCATTTT; CDR3 protein: CASRKGDQPQHF
J gene: TRBJ2-5; D gene: .; clone size: many; V gene: TRBV7-8; CDR3 DNA: TGTGCCAGCAGCTTAGGGGCAGGCGCCCAAGAGACCCAGTACTTC; CDR3 protein: CASSLGAGAQETQYF
J gene: TRBJ1-2; D gene: TRBD1; clone size: many; V gene: TRBV20-1; CDR3 DNA: TGCAGTGCTGGGGGGGGACAGGGGGGAAACTATGGCTACACCTTC; CDR3 protein: CSAGGGQGGNYGYTF
J gene: TRBJ2-5; D gene: TRBD1; clone size: .; V gene: TRBV24-1; CDR3 DNA: TGTGCCACCCAACGACAGGGGGCGGGAGAGACCCAGTACTTC; CDR3 protein: CATQRQGAGETQYF
J gene: TRBJ1-6; D gene: .; clone size: .; V gene: TRBV19; CDR3 DNA: TGTGCCAGTAGTGGGCGACAGGCGGATAATTCACCCCTCCACTTT; CDR3 protein: CASSGRQADNSPLHF
J gene: TRBJ1-6; D gene: TRBD1; clone size: few; V gene: TRBV5-1; CDR3 DNA: TGCGCCAGCAGCCCCGCGGGACAGGTTTCAATCGGGGATTCCTATAATTCACCCCTCCACTTT; CDR3 protein: CASSPAGQVSIGDSYNSPLHF
J gene: TRBJ2-7; D gene: .; clone size: many; V gene: TRBV19; CDR3 DNA: TGTGCCAGTAGTATTCTATCCGGGGCAGGCGACTACGAGCAGTACTTC; CDR3 protein: CASSILSGAGDYEQYF
J gene: TRBJ2-7; D gene: .; clone size: .; V gene: TRBV6-5; CDR3 DNA: TGTGCCAGCAGTTCCTCGGACGGCTACGAGCAGTACTTC; CDR3 protein: CASSSSDGYEQYF
J gene: TRBJ1-2; D gene: .; clone size: .; V gene: TRBV7-9; CDR3 DNA: TGTGCCAGCAGCTTAGCGGCTCTTCCAGGGCTTGGTGGCTACACCTTC; CDR3 protein: CASSLAALPGLGGYTF
J gene: TRBJ2-1; D gene: .; clone size: .; V gene: TRBV7-3; CDR3 DNA: TGTGCCAGCAGCTCCCGGACGGGACTGTCCTACAATGAGCAGTTCTTC; CDR3 protein: CASSSRTGLSYNEQFF
J gene: TRBJ2-3; D gene: .; clone size: .; V gene: TRBV20-1; CDR3 DNA: TGCAGTGCTAGAGAACGGGCAGGGGTGGAGGATACGCGGTATTTT; CDR3 protein: CSARERAGVEDTRYF
J gene: TRBJ1-5; D gene: .; clone size: .; V gene: TRBV12-3/TRBV12-4; CDR3 DNA: TGTGCCAGCAGTTTCGGACTGACGAATCAGCCCCAGCATTTT; CDR3 protein: CASSFGLTNQPQHF
J gene: TRBJ2-5; D gene: .; clone size: many; V gene: TRBV20-1; CDR3 DNA: TGCAGTGCTAGCGGGCTCCAAGAGACCCAGTACTTC; CDR3 protein: CSASGLQETQYF
J gene: TRBJ2-3; D gene: TRBD1; clone size: many; V gene: TRBV11-2; CDR3 DNA: TGTGCCAGTATCCGGGACAGGTTTTCAGATACGCAGTATTTT; CDR3 protein: CASIRDRFSDTQYF
J gene: TRBJ2-7; D gene: TRBD1; clone size: .; V gene: TRBV19; CDR3 DNA: TGTGCCAGTAGTCCGGGACAGGGTAGGGTGCAGTACTTC; CDR3 protein: CASSPGQGRVQYF
J gene: TRBJ1-1; D gene: .; clone size: few; V gene: TRBV5-1; CDR3 DNA: TGCGCCAGCAGGGGCGCGGGGGGGGCTCAGGACACTGAAGCTTTCTTT; CDR3 protein: CASRGAGGAQDTEAFF
J gene: TRBJ1-1; D gene: TRBD1; clone size: .; V gene: TRBV15; CDR3 DNA: TGTGCCACGACTACCGGGACAGGGGGGAACACTGAAGCTTTCTTT; CDR3 protein: CATTTGTGGNTEAFF
J gene: TRBJ2-7; D gene: .; clone size: few; V gene: TRBV7-8; CDR3 DNA: TGTGCCAGCAGCTTAGGAGGGGCGACCTACGAGCAGTACTTC; CDR3 protein: CASSLGGATYEQYF
J gene: TRBJ1-6; D gene: TRBD1; clone size: few; V gene: TRBV19; CDR3 DNA: TGTGCCAGCAATTTACCGGGACAGGCTTCCTCACCCCTCCACTTT; CDR3 protein: CASNLPGQASSPLHF
J gene: TRBJ2-1; D gene: .; clone size: .; V gene: TRBV4-1; CDR3 DNA: TGCGCCAGCCGAGGCCGGGTCTACAATGAGCAGTTCTTC; CDR3 protein: CASRGRVYNEQFF
J gene: TRBJ2-7; D gene: TRBD1; clone size: few; V gene: TRBV28; CDR3 DNA: TGTGCCAGCAGTTTATCTATCAGGGGGTCCTACGAGCAGTACTTC; CDR3 protein: CASSLSIRGSYEQYF
J gene: TRBJ2-7; D gene: .; clone size: many; V gene: TRBV7-9; CDR3 DNA: TGTGCCAGCACCCCACACGAGGTCTCCTACGAGCAGTACTTC; CDR3 protein: CASTPHEVSYEQYF
J gene: TRBJ1-2; D gene: TRBD1; clone size: .; V gene: TRBV7-9; CDR3 DNA: TGTGCCAGCAGCCGCGGACAGGGACAACATGGCTACACCTTC; CDR3 protein: CASSRGQGQHGYTF
J gene: TRBJ2-5; D gene: TRBD2; clone size: .; V gene: TRBV6-2/TRBV6-3; CDR3 DNA: TGTGCCAGCAGTAGCGGACTAGCCCTCCATCAAGAGACCCAGTACTTC; CDR3 protein: CASSSGLALHQETQYF
J gene: TRBJ1-5; D gene: TRBD1; clone size: .; V gene: TRBV24-1; CDR3 DNA: TGTGCCACCAGTGATACAGGGGGAACTCATCAGCCCCAGCATTTT; CDR3 protein: CATSDTGGTHQPQHF
J gene: TRBJ2-7; D gene: TRBD1; clone size: many; V gene: TRBV2; CDR3 DNA: TGTGCCAGCAGTGACGAGACAGGGGTTTCCCACGAGCAGTACTTC; CDR3 protein: CASSDETGVSHEQYF
J gene: TRBJ2-3; D gene: .; clone size: many; V gene: TRBV7-3; CDR3 DNA: TGTGCCAGCAGCTTTACATCGGCCGATACGCAGTATTTT; CDR3 protein: CASSFTSADTQYF
J gene: TRBJ1-1; D gene: .; clone size: .; V gene: TRBV7-2; CDR3 DNA: TGTGCCAGCAGCCGGACCAGAGAGAACACTGAAGCTTTCTTT; CDR3 protein: CASSRTRENTEAFF
J gene: TRBJ2-3; D gene: .; clone size: many; V gene: TRBV5-1; CDR3 DNA: TGTGCCAGCAGCTTAGCAGGGAGCACAGATACGCAGTATTTT; CDR3 protein: CASSLAGSTDTQYF
J gene: TRBJ2-1; D gene: TRBD2; clone size: few; V gene: TRBV3-1; CDR3 DNA: TGTGCCAGCAGCCAAGTACTAGCGGGGGGGAGTGAGCAGTTCTTC; CDR3 protein: CASSQVLAGGSEQFF
J gene: TRBJ2-5; D gene: TRBD2; clone size: once; V gene: TRBV7-8; CDR3 DNA: TGTGCCAGCAGCGATAAGCGGGGGGGCCAAGAGACCCAGTACTTC; CDR3 protein: CASSDKRGGQETQYF
J gene: TRBJ2-5; D gene: .; clone size: .; V gene: TRBV7-8; CDR3 DNA: TGTGCCAGCAGCTTAGGTGCAGGGACGGGGCGAGAGACCCAGTACTTC; CDR3 protein: CASSLGAGTGRETQYF
J gene: TRBJ1-4; D gene: .; clone size: many; V gene: TRBV7-9; CDR3 DNA: TGTGCCAGCAGCTTACAACCCGTCACGGGTGAAAAACTGTTTTTT; CDR3 protein: CASSLQPVTGEKLFF
J gene: TRBJ2-3; D gene: TRBD1; clone size: few; V gene: TRBV14; CDR3 DNA: TGTGCCAGCTCACCACCGACAGGGGGGGACACAGATACGCAGTATTTT; CDR3 protein: CASSPPTGGDTDTQYF
J gene: TRBJ1-2; D gene: .; clone size: .; V gene: TRBV10-3; CDR3 DNA: TGTGCCATCAGTGAGGGAAATGGCTACACCTTC; CDR3 protein: CAISEGNGYTF